This T cell receptor (beta chain) was recorded in a study of cytomegalovirus exposure and HLA in healthy donors (dated by TCRdb to the late 2010s). About the investigation overall: In an earlier analysis of 550 to 750 of the donors, 250 to 350 Gb of sequence data and roughly 100 million unique TCR beta sequences from roughly 190 million T cells were reported. Donor age, sex, ethnicity and CMV serostatus were compiled alongside the repertoire data. HLA typing covered class I and class II loci at four-digit resolution. The study aimed to test whether cataloging public T cell receptors could reveal signatures of past pathogen exposure. Rather than using new phenotypic data, the later analysis identified candidate immune exposures from TCR beta sequences and from how often those sequences occurred across donors. In a later analysis, previously published TCR beta repertoires from about 670 donors were re-analyzed and high-resolution HLA genotyping was added so that TCR occurrence patterns could be studied. In a later genetic analysis, genome-wide SNP genotypes for about 55% of the roughly 700 donors were used, and that subset was treated as a discovery cohort. Besides the first cohort of some 670 subjects, a separate validation cohort made up of roughly 120 different subjects was used. An early release covering roughly 600 HLA-typed donors comprised roughly 300 gigabases of sequencing data and roughly 85 million unique TCR sequences. The study used immunosequencing to profile the T cell repertoires of about 670 subjects and linked those repertoires to cytomegalovirus serostatus. High-throughput TCR immunosequencing, statistical association of individual TCRs with disease status, and machine learning were combined to predict cytomegalovirus infection status. To decide whether each TCR beta V gene segment behaved as functional or pseudogenic, an earlier analysis of approximately 620 of the donors relied on high-throughput TCR beta sequencing. Among the 398 genotyped donors, approximately 82% belonged to the genetic ancestry cluster associated with self-reported Caucasian donors. Every repertoire in the discovery cohort had been generated on one and the same sequencing platform. Typing coverage varied by locus: roughly 620-640 donors for A, B, C, DRB1 and DQB1; more than 500 for DQA1; over 600 for DPA1; some 470 for DPB1. A handful of DR-DQ haplotypes were handled as single units for association and clustering because linkage in the cohort was strong. Across approximately 420 genotyped donors of the cohort, an average of 235,054 unique TCR beta nucleotide sequences per donor were sequenced, and approximately 17% of those sequences were non-productive. Findings and caveats that apply to the study as a whole: Because HLA typing was unavailable for some donors at each locus, only the typed subset was used in association tests. According to a later genetic analysis, donors in an Asian-associated ancestry cluster had fewer N-insertions in productive TCRs than the approximately 610-donor mean. A few of the identified cytomegalovirus-associated TCR beta chains were confirmed in vitro to be specific for cytomegalovirus antigens. CMV serostatus was the only immune exposure information available for the cohort. This cohort had only TCR beta chains sequenced, and the lack of alpha or paired-chain data limited which features could be detected. Some IMGT-functional V segments, including TRBV6-2 and TRBV6-3, could not be told apart with the 87-base-pair reads, so those segments were excluded. According to a later analysis, TCR association rates differed among HLA loci, with DRB1 alleles showing the most associated TCRs and HLA-C alleles showing the fewest. A cluster of highly shared sequence variants was judged likely to be a technical artifact of the sequencing pipeline. At a false discovery rate of 0.05, a later analysis linked some 17,000 TCR beta sequences to specific HLA alleles. A later genetic analysis associated a missense DCLRE1C variant with V-gene and J-gene trimming of TCR beta chains, and an independent cohort replicated the association. Because counts were too low, approximately 18 rarely observed V segments, including chromosome 9 orphons, were excluded from the earlier analysis of 500 to 700 of the donors. Linkage disequilibrium might explain the correlated functional status among segregating V segments, but an unknown experimental factor could not be ruled out. Roughly uniform sequencing depth across donors was assumed in presence/absence analyses, although this assumption may not hold. Several of the top co-occurrence clusters appeared to be linked to parvovirus B19, influenza, CMV and Epstein-Barr virus, according to a later analysis. According to a later analysis, most CMV-associated TCR beta chains appeared to be HLA-restricted, and the HLA associations seemed to be driven largely by CMV exposure. In both the original and validation cohorts, the classifier was reported to diagnose cytomegalovirus status with high specificity and sensitivity. A further reported finding was that TCR beta sequences accurately predicted the HLA-A and HLA-B alleles for most subjects in the first cohort. In an earlier analysis of several hundred of the donors, most TCR beta V segments were observed in productive rearrangements about 87% or about 30% of the time, broadly matching IMGT annotations. According to the authors, the approach could potentially be generalized to other disease states and immunological phenotypes. In the study, approximately 160 TCR beta chains were listed as associated with cytomegalovirus. When HLA alleles, especially DR and DQ, strongly co-occurred, TCR associations were difficult to assign to individual alleles. While some public TCRs were present in many individuals, most TCR sequences turned up only very rarely across donors. In a later analysis, HLA-associated TCR beta chains showed more clonal expansion and lower generation probabilities than non-associated chains that were equally common.

Library creation used the immunoSEQ multiplex PCR assay. For the multiplex PCR, a mixture combining 60 forward primers for TCR Vbeta segments and 13 reverse primers for TCR Jbeta segments was used. The CDR3 region of rearranged TCR beta genes was amplified from genomic DNA by a multiplex PCR assay. The Illumina HiSeq System was used to sequence the amplified TCR beta libraries as 87-base-pair reads. Turning to the authors' computational methods: Across the 600 to 700 repertoires, a later analysis counted some 80 million unique TCR beta chains, 9.5 million to 13 million of which were shared by at least two donors. Raw reads were error-corrected and collapsed into unique sequences by a nearest-neighbor algorithm in which closely related sequences were merged to remove PCR and sequencing errors. CDR3 sequences were aligned to IMGT reference sequences to assign V, D and J gene segments. For a sequence to be retained, at least a six-nucleotide match to both a V gene segment and a J gene segment was required. A rearrangement was called productive if the CDR3 had no stop codons and remained in frame with V and J, and every other rearrangement was called non-productive. CDR3 was defined by IMGT convention, running from the second conserved V-encoded cysteine to the conserved J-encoded phenylalanine. The earlier analysis of some 600 of the donors excluded sequences that lacked an unambiguous match to a single V gene segment. In an earlier analysis of several hundred of the donors, V segments were called functional above 56.7% productive rearrangements and were called segregating when the between-donor standard deviation exceeded 5%. A statistical classification framework was built for diagnosing cytomegalovirus status from the catalog of TCR beta chain sequences. In a later analysis, V and J genes were assigned by comparing TCR nucleotide sequences against IMGT/GENE-DB human TR gene sequences. The TCRdist pipeline was used in a later analysis to assign CDR3 sequences and most-parsimonious VDJ recombination scenarios. In a later analysis, every TCR beta chain was defined by the combination of its CDR3 amino acid sequence and its V-gene family, and reads without a unique V-gene family were dropped. A later analysis removed 550 to 700 highly shared, low-generation-probability nucleotide sequences to deal with suspected cross-contamination and a sequencing artifact. In a later analysis, a clonal expansion index for each public chain was calculated from normalized within-repertoire ranks of inferred template counts. In a later analysis, generation probabilities were computed with a VDJ recombination model fitted to out-of-frame rearrangements, and the resulting probabilities were checked against IGoR. A later analysis scored TCR-TCR, TCR-HLA and TCR-CMV co-occurrence with hypergeometric tests, applying a repertoire-size bias correction to TCR pairs. To estimate false discovery rates, a later analysis permuted the HLA or CMV assignments 20 times. In a later analysis, co-occurring TCRs were grouped with DBSCAN, and TCRdist sequence similarity was added when clustering was performed within HLA-allele-positive subsets. Repertoires with fewer than 30,000 or more than 120,000 public chains were left out of co-occurrence clustering, as were about 5 repertoires with anomalous nucleotide sharing. Entries here come from immuneACCESS through TCRdb and include only in-frame sequences with V and J called. Some clones fail to appear in such tables; in the studies checked, an unresolved V gene covers under half of the shortfall, and the cause of the remainder is unknown. That table is the source of V, J and clone size, and D and trimming were worked out from the DNA. The sample table holds some 46,000 clones. The leading ten clones occupy roughly 7.3% of the sample.

With respect to this clone: Its antigen remains unidentified.

V loses 1 base, J loses 6 bases, and the germline ends lie 16 bases apart. The CDR3 runs 15 residues from the cysteine to the phenylalanine. Just CDR3 DNA is preserved here, 45 bases in frame from base 1. Looking up the germline V gene yields CDR1 ENHRY and CDR2 SYGVKD. In total, more than 500 healthy bone marrow donors made up the cohort. At the time of sampling, all cohort members were nominally healthy, though unrecorded immune exposures were likely present. The donor was CMV seronegative and was included in the group of 352 seronegative cohort members. Every donor gave a peripheral blood sample, and the peripheral blood mononuclear cells from that sample were used for TCR beta sequencing. Genomic DNA extraction from the blood cell samples was performed with the Qiagen DNeasy Blood Extraction Kit.

This TCR derives from a male donor in good health and CMV-seronegative. The V and J segments used are TRBV10-3 and TRBJ2-7, and possibly TRBD2, on 5 matching bases. Specimen: PBMCs. CDR3 sequence: CAISEYDRAGAEQYF. The bases read TGTGCCATCAGTGAGTATGACCGCGCGGGCGCCGAGCAGTACTTC.